The 5 T cell receptor beta chains listed next were all sequenced from one sample in a study of chemoradiotherapy in HPV16-positive cancers. Assay: immunoSEQ multiplex PCR; the TCRdb copy retains only in-frame clones and omits some. The repertoire consists of some 11,000 clones, with less than 75% occurring once and the leading ten covering 15% to 20%. The biological material was taken from a patient who underwent chemoradiotherapy. These TCRs come from a human donor with HPV-associated anogenital cancer.

The chain combines TRBV20-1 with TRBJ1-1; weak D call: TRBD1 (6 bases). V was shortened by 0 bases and J by 10 bases, with 9 bases between the two germline ends. This CDR3 comprises 11 residues. Germline V gives CDR1 DFQATT, CDR2 SNEGSKA (reference sequence). Here the CDR3 reads CSARDTGPAFF. CDR3 nucleotide sequence: TGCAGTGCTAGAGATACAGGGCCAGCTTTCTTT.

The rearrangement uses TRBV28 and TRBJ2-3, with TRBD2 identical over 8 bases. This CDR3 is 14 amino acids long. Looked up from germline, CDR1 is MDHEN and CDR2 is SYDVKM. V was pared by 8 bases and J by 2 bases, with 6 bases of the junction left unmatched. The CDR3 here is CASLRGGNTDTQYF. The DNA of the CDR3 is TGTGCCAGCCTTCGGGGGGGAAACACAGATACGCAGTATTTT.

The V gene is TRBV6-6, the J gene TRBJ2-1; 9 positions agree with TRBD1. Germline V gene sequence: CDR1 MNHNY, CDR2 SVGAGI (reference sequence). Germline trimming cut 6 bases from V and 6 bases from J; bases unmatched to any gene: 12. The CDR3 loop spans 16 amino acids. The CDR3 protein is CASRPGGTGPGNEQFF. CDR3 bases: TGTGCCAGCAGACCTGGAGGGACAGGGCCTGGCAATGAGCAGTTCTTC.

The genes are TRBV11-3 and TRBJ2-4; 11 bases map to TRBD2. This CDR3 is 15 amino acids long. V was pared by 4 bases and J by 7 bases, with 6 bases of the junction left unmatched. Germline-derived CDR1 and CDR2 are SGHNT and YENEEA. CDR3 nucleotides: TGTGCCAGCAGCTCCTTAGCGGGGGGGCCGAACATTCAGTACTTC. It yields the protein CASSSLAGGPNIQYF.

V is TRBV11-2 and J is TRBJ2-5, with a tentative D call TRBD2 (6 bases). The V gene's germline CDR1 is SGHAT and CDR2 FQNNGV. This CDR3 spans 16 amino acids. The germline V and J ends were trimmed by 5 bases and 2 bases, with 18 bases remaining between them. CDR3 sequence: CASSPTEGTLQETQYF. DNA of the CDR3: TGTGCCAGCAGCCCTACGGAGGGCACCTTGCAAGAGACCCAGTACTTC. Variable domain in full (rest from reference TRBV11-2 and TRBJ2-5): EAGVAQSPRYKIIEKRQSVAFWCNPISGHATLYWYQQILGQGPKLLIQFQNNGVVDDSQLPKDRFSAERLKGVDSTLKIQPAKLEDSAVYLCASSPTEGTLQETQYFGPGTRLLVL.